The sequence of this TCR beta chain was determined in a study of tumor and adjacent non-tumor tissue in lung cancer. Study information: There were 11 to 12 adenocarcinoma, a couple of squamous cell carcinoma and 1 small cell lung cancer cases. Patients were aged roughly 31 to 76, some 10 men and about five women, stage I to III.

Remarks on this clonotype: Its antigen is not known. An end of the junction does not agree with germline; a read error may underlie this.

No cell sorting was done before RNA was extracted from the tissue. The normal lung tissue was taken more than 3 cm from the tumor edge. Study-level findings and limits: TCR diversity was significantly greater in tumor than normal lung tissue.

The library came from three nested PCR rounds adapted from ARM-PCR protocols. TCRdb itself ran the multiplex PCR reads through MiXCR, one entry per CDR3 protein. Of roughly 44,000 distinct CDR3 sequences in the sample, 60% to 70% are singletons; the top ten hold around 20%. This clonotype originated in a woman between 35 and 50 years old with non-small cell lung cancer. Sequencing was performed on distant non-tumor lung tissue.

The CDR3 loop reads CASIQDYASGGATYEQCF. The CDR3 DNA is TGTGCCAGCATCCAAGATTATGCTAGCGGGGGTGCTACCTACGAGCAGTGCTTC. The chain employs TRBV4-2 and TRBJ2-7; 10 nucleotides align to TRBD2. Per germline, CDR1 LGHNA and CDR2 YNFKEQ. The CDR3 runs 18 residues.